The source of this TCR beta chain is a study of T cells in tuberculosis. In germline, CDR1 is MDHEN, CDR2 SYDVKM. Trimming removed 6 bases at V and 2 bases at J, with 14 bases between. The CDR3 has 14 amino acids. Only in-frame clones appear in the TCRdb table, and some are missing; sequencing was by immunoSEQ multiplex PCR. This table has about 20,000 clones, more than 80% appearing once. The chain uses TRBV28 and TRBJ2-7, with TRBD1 as a possible D gene (6 bases). Material: PBMCs. This TCR was recovered from a donor between 10 and 35 years old with latent tuberculosis or without tuberculosis infection. The CDR3 sequence is CASSHQGSTYEQYF. The CDR3 DNA reads as TGTGCCAGCAGCCATCAGGGGAGTACCTACGAGCAGTACTTC. The whole variable domain, filled in from reference TRBV28 and TRBJ2-7, reads DVKVTQSSRYLVKRTGEKVFLECVQDMDHENMFWYRQDPGLGLRLIYFSYDVKMKEKGDIPEGYSVSREKKERFSLILESASTNQTSMYLCASSHQGSTYEQYFGPGTRLTVT.